The T cell receptor (beta chain) described here comes from a study of T cells in Graves' hyperthyroidism and ophthalmopathy. Whole-study results and caveats: The blood repertoire included most of the expanded thyroid clonotypes above 0.001. Patients with ophthalmopathy were separated from those with stable hyperthyroidism by a 13 V-J model.

Subjects aged 18 to 65 presented with newly diagnosed hyperthyroidism of less than 2 months' duration. TCR beta CDR3 regions were amplified from RNA. The study used the HTBI primer set for a first-round RT-PCR of the TCR CDR3. One entry per CDR3 protein, called by TCRdb with MiXCR from the multiplex PCR reads. The sample contains about 690,000 distinct CDR3 sequences, around 16% of which appear only once. CDR1 and CDR2 (germline): LNHNV, YYDKDF (reference sequence). V lost 3 bases to trimming and J lost 6 bases, with 19 bases between them. This CDR3 has 16 amino acids. This clonotype was counted a few times. Its antigen is as yet unknown. A much larger clone lies one base from this, so it may be a read error.

The chain uses TRBV15 and TRBJ2-3; D perhaps matches TRBD2 (6 bases). This TCR came from a man aged 45 to 65 with Graves' hyperthyroidism. What was sequenced was blood. CDR3 loop: CATSSLRESRGDTQYF. DNA of the CDR3: TGTGCCACCAGCAGTCTACGGGAGAGCCGAGGGGATACGCAGTATTTT. The variable domain in full, completed from reference TRBV15 and TRBJ2-3, reads DAMVIQNPRYQVTQFGKPVTLSCSQTLNHNVMYWYQQKSSQAPKLLFHYYDKDFNNEADTPDNFQSRRPNTSFCFLDIRSPGLGDTAMYLCATSSLRESRGDTQYFGPGTRLTVL.